This T cell receptor beta chain is drawn from a study of CD8 T cells in ankylosing spondylitis. Whole-study findings and limits: Disease-associated clones were reportedly significantly overrepresented in matched ankylosing spondylitis synovial fluid. Relatively scarce in peripheral blood, disease-linked clones were CD8+. Typical of ankylosing spondylitis blood, it appeared, was a TCR beta motif of eight highly homologous variants.

Worth noting for this clonotype: Its antigen is as yet unknown.

Trimming shortened V by 0 bases and J by 4 bases, and 9 bases separated the two germline ends. The CDR3 length is 14 residues. The germline V gene has CDR1 MRHNA and CDR2 SNTAGT. Using quantitative 5'-RACE with molecular barcodes, the authors made TCR beta libraries. TCRdb re-analysed the 5' RACE reads in MiXCR, keeping a single row per CDR3 protein. The data contain over 130,000 distinct CDR3 sequences, around 42% of them singletons. This clonotype was obtained from a male donor with ankylosing spondylitis. The chain combines TRBV6-4 with TRBJ1-2; no firm D call. The sample comprised synovial fluid, either unsorted or a sorted T cell fraction (not recorded which). The CDR3 DNA reads as TGTGCCAGCAGTGACTCCCCGGGAGGCTATGGCTACACCTTC. Translation gives CASSDSPGGYGYTF.